These 30 T cell receptor beta chains share one sample of origin, sequenced in a study of T cell changes during pregnancy in multiple sclerosis. Only in-frame clones appear in the TCRdb table, and some are missing; sequencing was by immunoSEQ multiplex PCR. The table records some 67,000 clones, 75% to 95% of them present only once. Sequencing used peripheral blood, obtained in the first trimester of pregnancy. These receptors all stem from a female donor with multiple sclerosis, enrolled in a pregnancy study.

This chain links TRBV9 with TRBJ1-1; D possibly corresponds to TRBD1 (5 bases). Per germline, CDR1 SGDLS and CDR2 YYNGEE. This CDR3 spans 16 amino acids. With 4 bases removed from V and 1 base from J, the gap between germline ends came to 17 bases. CDR3 bases: TGTGCCAGCAGCCCCAGACAGTTTGATTGGAACACTGAAGCTTTCTTT. Translation: CASSPRQFDWNTEAFF. The variable domain in full, completed from reference TRBV9 and TRBJ1-1, reads DSGVTQTPKHLITATGQRVTLRCSPRSGDLSVYWYQQSLDQGLQFLIQYYNGEERAKGNILERFSAQQFPDLHSELNLSSLELGDSALYFCASSPRQFDWNTEAFFGQGTRLTVV.

The chain uses TRBV14 and TRBJ2-5; 7 positions match TRBD1. Germline V lookup: CDR1 SGHDN, CDR2 FVKESK. The CDR3 covers 14 residues. With 3 bases clipped from V and 5 bases from J, the junction kept 6 bases outside the gene matches. The CDR3 DNA follows: TGTGCCAGCAGCCACAGGGGGATCTGGGAGACCCAGTACTTC. Amino acids: CASSHRGIWETQYF.

The genes are TRBV4-1 and TRBJ2-2; no definite D call. The germline V gene has CDR1 MGHRA and CDR2 YSYEKL. CDR3 length: 13 amino acids. V lost 1 base to trimming and J lost 7 bases, with 7 bases between them. DNA for the CDR3: TGCGCCAGCAGCCAAGGTAGTGGCGGGGAGCTGTTTTTT. Protein sequence: CASSQGSGGELFF.

The genes are TRBV11-2 and TRBJ1-3; D is undetermined. From germline, CDR1 is SGHAT and CDR2 FQNNGV. V was cut by 0 bases and J by 0 bases, with 3 bases left in between. This CDR3 has 14 amino acids. In DNA, the CDR3 is TGTGCCAGCAGCTTAGACATCTCTGGAAACACCATATATTTT. The encoded protein is CASSLDISGNTIYF.

The chain combines TRBV25-1 with TRBJ2-5, with TRBD1 as a possible D gene (5 bases). Looked up from germline, CDR1 is MGHDK and CDR2 is SYGVNS. This CDR3 has 13 amino acids. V was shortened by 3 bases and J by 4 bases, with 9 bases between the two germline ends. CDR3 nucleotide sequence: TGTGCCAGCAGTGACTGGGGCGCAGAGACCCAGTACTTC. Protein: CASSDWGAETQYF. Supplemented by reference TRBV25-1 and TRBJ2-5, the full variable domain reads EADIYQTPRYLVIGTGKKITLECSQTMGHDKMYWYQQDPGMELHLIHYSYGVNSTEKGDLSSESTVSRIRTEHFPLTLESARPSHTSQYLCASSDWGAETQYFGPGTRLLVL.

This chain joins TRBV11-2 and TRBJ2-4; the D gene is possibly TRBD1 (6 bases). This CDR3 comprises 15 residues. CDR1 SGHAT and CDR2 FQNNGV come from the germline V gene. V gave up 5 bases and J gave up 6 bases, with 17 bases separating them. Written as DNA, the CDR3 is TGTGCCAGCAGCCCAAACGACAGGATACTAAACATTCAGTACTTC. Translating it yields CASSPNDRILNIQYF.

This rearrangement joins TRBV4-1 to TRBJ2-1, with unresolved D. Germline V gene sequence: CDR1 MGHRA, CDR2 YSYEKL. The CDR3 is 11 amino acids. V lost 4 bases, J lost 8 bases, and 6 bases lay in between. The DNA of the CDR3 is TGCGCCAGCAGCCCTGGAGATGAGCAGTTCTTC. It codes for CASSPGDEQFF.

The chain couples TRBV2 to TRBJ1-5; no clear D gene. V gave up 2 bases and J gave up 2 bases, with 10 bases separating them. This CDR3 comprises 15 residues. From germline, CDR1 is SNHLY and CDR2 FYNNEI. CDR3 nucleotides: TGTGCCAGCAGTGAAAATCGCGGGGGCAATCAGCCCCAGCATTTT. Translated: CASSENRGGNQPQHF.

Note on this clone: This sample also contains other DNA sequences that code for the same CDR3. The chain employs TRBV5-6 and TRBJ1-3, with 9 bases lining up with TRBD1. From germline, CDR1 is SGHDT and CDR2 YYEEEE. J lost 2 bases, V lost 4 bases, and 4 bases had no gene match. This CDR3 is built from 15 residues. The CDR3 loop is CASSPTGGTGNTIYF. In DNA, the CDR3 is TGTGCCAGCAGCCCGACAGGGGGGACTGGAAACACCATATATTTT. The whole variable domain, filled in from reference TRBV5-6 and TRBJ1-3, reads DAGVTQSPTHLIKTRGQQVTLRCSPKSGHDTVSWYQQALGQGPQFIFQYYEEEERQRGNFPDRFSGHQFPNYSSELNVNALLLGDSALYLCASSPTGGTGNTIYFGEGSWLTVV.

This clone was counted a single time. The chain is built from TRBV2 and TRBJ1-3; tentatively, D is TRBD1 (5 bases). CDR1 and CDR2 (germline): SNHLY, FYNNEI. The CDR3 length is 16 residues. Trimming stripped 0 bases from V and 2 bases from J, with 11 bases between. The CDR3 DNA is TGTGCCAGCAGTGAAGCGCTGGGGGGGACTGGAAACACCATATATTTT. This gives the protein CASSEALGGTGNTIYF.

The chain combines TRBV9 with TRBJ1-3, with TRBD1 identical over 9 bases. Looked up from germline, CDR1 is SGDLS and CDR2 is YYNGEE. The length of the CDR3 is 15 residues. With V trimmed by 0 bases and J by 3 bases, 1 base remained unmatched. The CDR3 loop is CASSVGDRDGNTIYF. Written as DNA, the CDR3 is TGTGCCAGCAGCGTAGGGGACAGGGATGGAAACACCATATATTTT. Complete variable domain (other parts from reference TRBV9 and TRBJ1-3): DSGVTQTPKHLITATGQRVTLRCSPRSGDLSVYWYQQSLDQGLQFLIQYYNGEERAKGNILERFSAQQFPDLHSELNLSSLELGDSALYFCASSVGDRDGNTIYFGEGSWLTVV.

This rearrangement joins TRBV5-4 to TRBJ2-3, with D possibly matching TRBD1 (6 bases). The V end lost 4 bases, the J end lost 5 bases, and 14 bases lay between the germline ends. CDR3 size: 14 residues. In germline, CDR1 is SGHNT, CDR2 YYREEE (reference sequence). The CDR3 sequence is CASSIHRERDTQYF. The CDR3 coding sequence is TGTGCCAGCAGCATTCACAGGGAGAGAGATACGCAGTATTTT.

The rearrangement joins TRBV19 to TRBJ2-7, with TRBD1 as a possible D gene (6 bases). This CDR3 spans 17 amino acids. V shed 4 bases and J shed 1 base, with 20 bases lying between them. CDR1 and CDR2 from the germline V gene are LNHDA and SQIVND (reference sequence). The CDR3 loop is CASSSSRSDRGSYEQYF. The CDR3 coding sequence is TGTGCCAGTAGTAGCAGCAGATCGGACAGAGGGTCCTACGAGCAGTACTTC.

The genes are TRBV6-1 and TRBJ2-5, with 9 bases fitting TRBD1. Trimming removed 6 bases from V and 6 bases from J; junction bases left unmatched: 5. Per the germline V gene, CDR1 is MNHNS and CDR2 is SASEGT. The CDR3 totals 13 residues. As DNA, the CDR3 is TGTGCCAGCAGGGGACAGGGAAGACAGACCCAGTACTTC. Its translation: CASRGQGRQTQYF.

The V call is TRBV5-6, the J call TRBJ2-2; 7 bases are a match to TRBD1. The CDR3 length is 15 residues. CDR1 and CDR2 (germline): SGHDT, YYEEEE. Germline trimming cut 3 bases from V and 3 bases from J; bases unmatched to any gene: 5. The CDR3 DNA is TGTGCCAGCAGCTCTGGGACAGTTTACACCGGGGAGCTGTTTTTT. Translating gives CASSSGTVYTGELFF.

This chain connects TRBV30 to TRBJ2-1; no clear D. Deletions cut 2 bases from V and 4 bases from J, with 9 bases between. Looked up from germline, CDR1 is GTSNPN and CDR2 is SVGIG (reference sequence). This CDR3 has 13 residues. The chain's CDR3 is CAWSPLTYNEQFF. The CDR3 DNA is TGTGCCTGGAGTCCCCTAACTTACAATGAGCAGTTCTTC.

The chain carries TRBV5-4 and TRBJ2-1, with TRBD2 matching over 10 bases. V shed 4 bases and J 6 bases; nucleotides not matched to a gene: 7. Germline V gene data show CDR1 as SGHNT and CDR2 as YYREEE (reference sequence). There are 15 residues in the CDR3. CDR3: CASSPRIAGGNEQFF. CDR3 DNA sequence: TGTGCCAGCAGCCCGCGCATAGCGGGGGGCAATGAGCAGTTCTTC.

This clone appeared once. The chain is built from TRBV10-3 and TRBJ2-6, with 9 bases lining up with TRBD1. The ends lost 6 bases at V and 1 base at J; junction bases unmatched: 7. Germline CDR1 is ENHRY and CDR2 is SYGVKD. This CDR3 has 17 residues. The CDR3 is CAIRPGTGSSGANVLTF. Written as DNA, the CDR3 is TGTGCCATCAGACCCGGGACAGGGTCTTCTGGGGCCAACGTCCTGACTTTC.

This clone is a singleton in its sample. The V gene is TRBV30, the J gene TRBJ1-2, with no clear D. The CDR3 runs 13 residues. Trimming shortened V by 0 bases and J by 8 bases, and 13 bases separated the two germline ends. Germline loops: CDR1 GTSNPN, CDR2 SVGIG (reference sequence). The CDR3 loop is CAWSVSLSPGYTF. In nucleotides, the CDR3 is TGTGCCTGGAGTGTATCATTGTCCCCCGGCTACACCTTC.

By share, this clone ranks as medium-sized (0.01 to 0.1%). The V call is TRBV2, the J call TRBJ2-7; 8 nucleotides agree with TRBD2. Trimming removed 6 bases from V and 7 bases from J; junction bases left unmatched: 20. The germline V gene has CDR1 SNHLY and CDR2 FYNNEI. CDR3 length: 17 amino acids. The CDR3 region has the DNA TGTGCCAGCAGACCAACTCCGGGACTAGGCGTGGGGAGGGAGCAGTACTTC. As protein: CASRPTPGLGVGREQYF.

The table lists this clone with a count of one. The chain links TRBV19 to TRBJ2-3, with 9 bases identical to TRBD2. The germline V gene encodes CDR1 LNHDA and CDR2 SQIVND (reference sequence). This CDR3 contains 18 residues. V lost 2 bases and J lost 1; bases outside the gene matches: 10. CDR3 coding DNA: TGTGCCAGTAGTATACTAGCGGGACCCTCCGCAGGCACAGATACGCAGTATTTT. This translates into CASSILAGPSAGTDTQYF.

J is TRBJ1-4 and V is TRBV19, with D possibly TRBD1 on 6 matching bases. The CDR3 is 14 residues long. The germline V and J ends were trimmed by 6 bases and 5 bases, with 13 bases remaining between them. CDR1 is LNHDA and CDR2 is SQIVND in the germline V gene (reference sequence). CDR3 sequence: CASSKIGTNEKLFF. Written as DNA, the CDR3 is TGTGCCAGTAGCAAAATTGGGACAAATGAAAAACTGTTTTTT.

In this sample, this clone turned up once. The CDR3 DNA sequence: TGTGCCAGCAAAGGGACAGTAGGAACCGGGGAGCTGTTTTTT. Translating it yields CASKGTVGTGELFF. The V gene is TRBV6-1, the J gene TRBJ2-2; 7 positions agree with TRBD1. Losses at the gene ends were 7 bases for V and 5 bases for J; bases not matched to a gene: 7. The length of the CDR3 is 14 residues. Germline V gene sequence: CDR1 MNHNS, CDR2 SASEGT.

The chain links TRBV6-5 to TRBJ2-1; possible D gene TRBD1, 6 bases. Trimming pared 10 bases from V and 5 bases from J, leaving 18 bases between. Germline CDR1 and CDR2: MNHEY and SVGAGI. The CDR3 spans 14 residues. The CDR3 sequence is CAKLRGHGHNEQFF. The CDR3 nucleotides read TGTGCCAAGTTAAGGGGACATGGCCACAATGAGCAGTTCTTC.

The gene calls are TRBV27 and TRBJ2-3; no definite D call. The CDR3 length is 11 residues. Germline V lookup: CDR1 MNHEY, CDR2 SMNVEV (reference sequence). Trimming left V 8 bases short and J 7 bases short, with 10 bases between. DNA of the CDR3: TGTGCCAGCCGATCCTACCATACGCAGTATTTT. Translating gives CASRSYHTQYF.

This clone was recorded once. V usage is TRBV29-1 and J usage is TRBJ1-2, with D possibly matching TRBD1 (6 bases). With 7 bases removed from V and 4 bases from J, the gap between germline ends came to 13 bases. The CDR3 spans 12 residues. The germline V gene encodes CDR1 SQVTM and CDR2 ANQGSEA. This chain's CDR3 is CSAKDSLYGYTF. CDR3 DNA sequence: TGCAGCGCCAAGGACAGCCTCTATGGCTACACCTTC.

V usage is TRBV6-1 and J usage is TRBJ2-5; 9 bases align to TRBD1. Matching the DNA end better, TRBJ2-7 makes the J call doubtful. Germline CDR1 and CDR2: MNHNS and SASEGT. The CDR3 is made up of 15 amino acids. This CDR3 reads CASSEPGTGSYEQYF. CDR3 in DNA: TGTGCCAGCAGTGAACCCGGGACAGGGTCCTACGAGCAGTACTTC.

The chain employs TRBV2 and TRBJ1-5; perhaps TRBD1 as D (6 bases). Germline V lookup: CDR1 SNHLY, CDR2 FYNNEI. With 7 bases removed from V and 0 bases from J, the gap between germline ends came to 13 bases. CDR3 size: 15 residues. The DNA for the CDR3 is TGTGCCAGCATACCCCAGGGGTATAGCAATCAGCCCCAGCATTTT. It specifies CASIPQGYSNQPQHF.

The chain recombines TRBV5-1 with TRBJ1-6, with D maybe TRBD1 (5 bases). There are 15 residues in the CDR3. Trimming pared 5 bases from V and 6 bases from J, leaving 15 bases between. From germline, CDR1 is SGHRS and CDR2 YFSETQ. CDR3 coding DNA: TGCGCCAGCAGGTCGGCAGGGCTTATTAATTCACCCCTCCACTTT. It codes for CASRSAGLINSPLHF.

The J gene is TRBJ2-7, the V gene TRBV11-2; 9 bases agree with TRBD1. The CDR3 length is 15 residues. CDR1 SGHAT and CDR2 FQNNGV come from the germline V gene. Trimming at V came to 3 bases and at J to 5 bases, leaving 8 bases not matched to a gene. The CDR3 spells CASSFNRDREHEQYF. As DNA, the CDR3 is TGTGCCAGCAGCTTTAACCGGGACAGGGAACACGAGCAGTACTTC.